Following are 21 T cell receptor beta chains from one sample sequenced in a study of spatial heterogeneity in lung cancer. Time point denoted: sample taken at primary tumor resection. TCRdb re-called the 5' RACE reads through MiXCR, storing one row per CDR3 protein. The sample holds about 5,100 distinct CDR3 sequences, roughly 8.2% seen once. Regarding the study as a whole: Mutation tallies in tumors tracked expanded intratumoral alpha and beta TCR counts.

Antigens for these TCRs are unknown. The sample consisted of lung tumor tissue, taken at surgery. These receptor sequences come from a female donor with early-stage non-small cell lung cancer.

At least ten counts were recorded for this clonotype. The chain employs TRBV30 and TRBJ2-3; 8 bases map to TRBD2. Germline CDR1 and CDR2: GTSNPN and SVGIG (reference sequence). V lost 6 bases and J lost 2; bases outside the gene matches: 4. There are 13 residues in the CDR3. CDR3 protein: CACGGDYTDTQYF. As DNA, the CDR3 is TGTGCCTGCGGGGGGGACTACACAGATACGCAGTATTTT.

This clonotype qualifies as medium-sized. The rearrangement links TRBV5-1 to TRBJ2-5, with D perhaps given as TRBD1 or TRBD2 (5 bases each). Germline loops: CDR1 SGHRS, CDR2 YFSETQ. V lost 1 base to trimming and J lost 0 bases, with 7 bases between them. The CDR3 has 14 residues. The CDR3 DNA follows: TGCGCCAGCAGCTTGTTGGGGGACCAAGAGACCCAGTACTTC. Residues: CASSLLGDQETQYF.

By sample fraction, this clonotype is medium-sized. The genes are TRBV7-8 and TRBJ2-7; D gene ambiguous. The CDR3 length is 13 residues. Trimming pared 0 bases from V and 6 bases from J, leaving 9 bases between. The germline gives CDR1 SGHVS, CDR2 FQNEAQ. The CDR3 DNA reads TGTGCCAGCAGCTTAGCTGGGGTAGGCGAGCAGTACTTC. Translation: CASSLAGVGEQYF.

In its sample, this clonotype was seen many times. V gene TRBV27 combines with J gene TRBJ2-7; possibly TRBD2 for D (5 bases). Per the germline V gene, CDR1 is MNHEY and CDR2 is SMNVEV (reference sequence). This CDR3 region has 14 residues. Trimming took 7 bases from V and 2 from J, leaving 15 bases between them. This CDR3 is CASTLRPGTYEQYF. Here the CDR3 DNA reads TGTGCCAGCACCTTACGGCCCGGGACCTACGAGCAGTACTTC.

This clonotype was seen ten or more times. The CDR3 spells CASRLALGDTQYF. The CDR3 coding sequence is TGTGCCAGCAGACTTGCCCTTGGTGATACGCAGTATTTT. This chain uses TRBV6-1 with TRBJ2-3, with D hard to call. The V end was cut by 6 bases, the J end by 6 bases, with 13 bases between. Per germline, CDR1 MNHNS and CDR2 SASEGT. CDR3 length equals 13 residues.

This clonotype was found many times. The chain links TRBV27 to TRBJ1-2; the match to TRBD1 covers 8 bases. V lost 3 bases and J lost 5; bases outside the gene matches: 8. This CDR3 is 15 amino acids long. CDR1 and CDR2 from the germline V gene are MNHEY and SMNVEV (reference sequence). The DNA for the CDR3 is TGTGCCAGCAGTTTTAGTGGACAGGGAGCATATGGCTACACCTTC. Protein: CASSFSGQGAYGYTF.

This clonotype was seen only a few times. The V gene is TRBV28, the J gene TRBJ2-7, with D unclear. The CDR3 runs to 13 residues. Between the trimmed V and J ends, which lost 7 bases and 6 bases, there was a span of 16 bases. CDR1 is MDHEN and CDR2 is SYDVKM in the germline V gene. CDR3 protein: CASKAQIAGEQYF. In DNA, the CDR3 is TGTGCCAGCAAAGCGCAAATAGCAGGCGAGCAGTACTTC.

This clonotype is termed medium-sized (0.01 to 0.1%). It is unclear where the CDR3 begins or ends on the DNA, so no DNA is shown, and the CDR3 is as TCRdb lists it. J is TRBJ2-7 and V is TRBV28; the DNA was not used to check the table's D call, TRBD1. With termini counted, the CDR3 has 15 amino acids. Germline CDR1 reads MDHEN; CDR2 reads SYDVKM. The CDR3: CASSLWGTGTYERYF.

This clonotype rates as medium-sized. The V gene is TRBV11-3, the J gene TRBJ2-2; D is uncertain. CDR1 and CDR2 (germline): SGHNT, YENEEA. There are 12 residues in the CDR3. V lost 0 bases and J lost 6, with 2 bases in between. CDR3 sequence: CASSLDSGELFF. The CDR3, as DNA: TGTGCCAGCAGCTTAGATTCCGGGGAGCTGTTTTTT. Based on the CDR3 plus reference TRBV11-3 and TRBJ2-2, the full variable domain is EAGVVQSPRYKIIEKKQPVAFWCNPISGHNTLYWYLQNLGQGPELLIRYENEEAVDDSQLPKDRFSAERLKGVDSTLKIQPAELGDSAVYLCASSLDSGELFFGEGSRLTVL.

The table lists this clonotype with many counts. V and J are TRBV5-1 and TRBJ2-1, with 8 bases matching TRBD2. The CDR3 consists of 17 residues. The germline gives CDR1 SGHRS, CDR2 YFSETQ. The ends lost 2 bases at V and 1 base at J; junction bases unmatched: 8. In nucleotides, the CDR3 is TGCGCCAGCAGCTTAATGCCTAGCGGGCTGTCCTACAATGAGCAGTTCTTC. Translated: CASSLMPSGLSYNEQFF. Complete variable domain (other parts from reference TRBV5-1 and TRBJ2-1): KAGVTQTPRYLIKTRGQQVTLSCSPISGHRSVSWYQQTPGQGLQFLFEYFSETQRNKGNFPGRFSGRQFSNSRSEMNVSTLELGDSALYLCASSLMPSGLSYNEQFFGPGTRLTVL.

In this sample, this clonotype is medium-sized. The chain combines TRBV7-3 with TRBJ2-5, with 16 bases matching TRBD2. This CDR3 comprises 16 residues. The germline V gene has CDR1 SGHTA and CDR2 FQGTGA. V lost 5 bases, J lost 5 bases, and 5 bases stayed unmatched. The DNA of the CDR3 is TGTGCCAGCAGCGCGGGACTAGCGGGAGGGCCGGAGACCCAGTACTTC. It is translated as CASSAGLAGGPETQYF. Full variable domain (outside the CDR3, taken from reference TRBV7-3 and TRBJ2-5): GAGVSQTPSNKVTEKGKYVELRCDPISGHTALYWYRQSLGQGPEFLIYFQGTGAADDSGLPNDRFFAVRPEGSVSTLKIQRTERGDSAVYLCASSAGLAGGPETQYFGPGTRLLVL.

This clonotype is classed as medium-sized (0.01 to 0.1%). The CDR3 region is CSARPPGRGEQFF. The CDR3 coding sequence is TGCAGTGCTAGACCCCCGGGCCGTGGTGAGCAGTTCTTC. This chain links TRBV20-1 with TRBJ2-1; D unclear. V was trimmed by 2 bases and J by 9 bases, leaving 14 bases between them. The CDR3 runs to 13 residues. Germline CDR1 and CDR2: DFQATT and SNEGSKA (reference sequence).

The rearrangement links TRBV7-9 to TRBJ2-7; 12 nucleotides match TRBD2. Trimming cost V 4 bases and J 7 bases; bases outside gene matches: 5. Germline V gene data show CDR1 as SEHNR and CDR2 as FQNEAQ (reference sequence). This CDR3 has 14 residues. CDR3 sequence (DNA): TGTGCCAGCAGCTCTAGCGGGAGGGCCGGAGAGCAGTACTTC. This sequence encodes CASSSSGRAGEQYF. The whole variable domain, filled in from reference TRBV7-9 and TRBJ2-7, reads DTGVSQNPRHKITKRGQNVTFRCDPISEHNRLYWYRQTLGQGPEFLTYFQNEAQLEKSRLLSDRFSAERPKGSFSTLEIQRTEQGDSAMYLCASSSSGRAGEQYFGPGTRLTVT.

Within the sample, this clonotype is medium-sized. The chain links TRBV5-5 to TRBJ1-3; D not resolved. V lost 2 bases and J 8 bases, leaving 17 bases between the germline ends. The CDR3 loop spans 15 amino acids. Germline-derived CDR1 and CDR2 are SGHKS and YYEKEE (reference sequence). CDR3 nucleotide sequence: TGTGCCAGCAGCTTTTCCCCCGGGCTTATATACACCATATATTTT. As protein: CASSFSPGLIYTIYF. Looking up the rest from reference TRBV5-5 and TRBJ1-3 gives the full variable domain: DAGVTQSPTHLIKTRGQQVTLRCSPISGHKSVSWYQQVLGQGPQFIFQYYEKEERGRGNFPDRFSARQFPNYSSELNVNALLLGDSALYLCASSFSPGLIYTIYFGEGSWLTVV.

Comments on this clonotype: One end of the junction does not line up with germline, which may come from a read error. The chain combines TRBV23-1 with TRBJ1-1, with TRBD1 as a possible D gene (5 bases). TRBV23-1 is given ORF status, its function remaining uncertain. The CDR3 contains 16 residues. The CDR3 sequence is CASSQTPSGGETEVFF. CDR3 DNA sequence: TGCGCCAGCAGTCAAACACCCAGCGGGGGAGAGACTGAAGTTTTCTTT.

This rearrangement joins TRBV2 to TRBJ1-1; tentatively, D is TRBD1 (6 bases). Germline V gives CDR1 SNHLY, CDR2 FYNNEI. V gave up 4 bases and J gave up 0 bases, with 12 bases separating them. The CDR3 runs to 15 residues. The CDR3 loop is CASSVDSPMNTEAFF. Written as DNA, the CDR3 is TGTGCCAGCAGTGTGGACAGTCCCATGAACACTGAAGCTTTCTTT.

This clonotype showed up many times. The chain is built from TRBV25-1 and TRBJ2-7, with D hard to call. In germline, CDR1 is MGHDK, CDR2 SYGVNS. This CDR3 spans 15 amino acids. Trimming removed 1 base at V and 6 bases at J, with 16 bases between. CDR3 in DNA: TGTGCCAGCAGTGAATCAGGCAGCTCACCCCGCGAGCAGTACTTC. This gives the protein CASSESGSSPREQYF.

This clonotype was detected ten times or more. The V and J genes are TRBV15 and TRBJ2-3; 11 bases fit TRBD2. In germline, CDR1 is LNHNV, CDR2 YYDKDF (reference sequence). V trimming: 1 base; J trimming: 5 bases; junction bases outside the gene matches: 14. This CDR3 comprises 19 residues. CDR3 bases: TGTGCCACCAGCAGAGTAGGTCTAGCGGGGGGCCGCGGGGAAGATACGCAGTATTTT. It yields the protein CATSRVGLAGGRGEDTQYF.

This clonotype is labeled as medium-sized. The V and J genes are TRBV28 and TRBJ2-5; TRBD2 aligns across 9 bases. The junction had 5 bases not matched to a gene; V was cut back by 2 bases and J by 1 base. The CDR3 extends over 16 amino acids. Germline CDR1 and CDR2: MDHEN and SYDVKM. The CDR3 reads CASSLTAGGGQETQYF. The CDR3 bases are TGTGCCAGCAGTTTAACGGCGGGAGGGGGCCAAGAGACCCAGTACTTC.

The V gene is TRBV28, the J gene TRBJ1-2; D is uncertain. The V and J ends lost 3 bases and 7 bases respectively, with 12 bases between them. The germline CDR1 and CDR2 sequences are MDHEN and SYDVKM. The CDR3 contains 13 residues. In DNA form, the CDR3 reads TGTGCCAGCAGTTTGGGTGCGGGCGTTGGCTACACCTTC. Its protein product is CASSLGAGVGYTF.

This clonotype was counted at least ten times. The chain's CDR3 is CASSPSGSSYEQYF. For the CDR3, the DNA is TGTGCCAGCTCCCCTAGCGGGAGCTCTTACGAGCAGTACTTC. The V gene is TRBV18, the J gene TRBJ2-7, with 10 positions matching TRBD2. V shed 6 bases, J shed 4 bases, and the junction held 6 bases outside the gene matches. CDR1 KGHSH and CDR2 LQKENI come from the germline V gene. CDR3 size: 14 residues.